This TCR beta chain was recorded in a study of PD-1 blockade in classical Hodgkin lymphoma. Study summary: Patients were administered nivolumab (3 mg/kg intravenously) every 2 weeks. Study results and caveats: When set against healthy donors, newly diagnosed patients were reported to show lower baseline TCR diversity. A significant rise in TCR diversity by C4D1 was seen for CD4+ but not CD8+ cells. Patients who began taking nivolumab under 1 year after ASCT were left out.

The time point: cycle 4 day 1 (C4D1), after less than 7 weeks of nivolumab. All the patients suffered relapse after autologous stem cell transplantation, and brentuximab vedotin exposure differed. Using magnetic negative selection, the CD4+ T cells were separated out of thawed PBMCs. Points on this clone: The antigen is not known.

The data were produced by immunoSEQ multiplex PCR, yet TCRdb's version contains in-frame clones alone and is incomplete. The data contain approximately 28,000 clones, less than 85% of them seen just once; the ten biggest clones take up approximately 0.52%. The CDR3 length is 12 residues. V gave up 6 bases and J gave up 9 bases; unmatched junction bases: 6. The germline V gene has CDR1 MDHEN and CDR2 SYDVKM. V and J are TRBV28 and TRBJ1-1, with TRBD1 identical over 8 bases. This clonotype originated in a human donor with classical Hodgkin lymphoma. The sample here was CD4+ T cells from blood, taken before the fourth cycle of nivolumab. The chain's CDR3 is CASSLGQGKAFF. The CDR3 DNA reads as TGTGCCAGCAGCCTCGGACAGGGAAAAGCTTTCTTT. Full variable domain (outside the CDR3, taken from reference TRBV28 and TRBJ1-1): DVKVTQSSRYLVKRTGEKVFLECVQDMDHENMFWYRQDPGLGLRLIYFSYDVKMKEKGDIPEGYSVSREKKERFSLILESASTNQTSMYLCASSLGQGKAFFGQGTRLTVV.